This T cell receptor (beta chain) was documented in a study of T-cell reconstitution after alpha-beta-depleted transplantation in children. In this sample, this clonotype turned up a few times. A TCRbeta library incorporating unique molecular identifiers was prepared. TCRdb reprocessed the PCR reads with MiXCR, giving one entry per CDR3 protein. The sample yields fewer than 400,000 distinct CDR3 sequences, approximately 20% seen once. V shed 6 bases, J shed 3 bases, and the junction held 6 bases outside the gene matches. Germline V gene sequence: CDR1 SQVTM, CDR2 ANQGSEA. The CDR3 is 14 residues long.

Sequenced material: PBMCs from the stem cell graft donor, taken from the stem cell graft. This receptor was taken from a human donor who donated a stem cell graft to a child with acute myeloid leukemia. The genes are TRBV29-1 and TRBJ1-5; 9 bases are shared with TRBD1. The CDR3 nucleotides read TGCAGCGTCCAGGACAGGGGAGCCAATCAGCCCCAGCATTTT. It yields the protein CSVQDRGANQPQHF.